The 26 T cell receptor beta chains below all came from one sample that was sequenced in a study. TCRdb analysed the RT-PCR reads with MiXCR anew, one entry per CDR3 protein. The table records almost 700,000 distinct CDR3 sequences, 11% to 15% of them present only once. The sequencing input was memory CD4+ T cells from blood. The source of these receptors is a female donor in good health, serving as a healthy control.

This clonotype showed up just a few times. This chain joins TRBV29-1 and TRBJ1-2; no clear D. Germline V gives CDR1 SQVTM, CDR2 ANQGSEA. V dropped 3 bases and J dropped 3 bases, with 8 bases sitting between them. This CDR3 is 12 amino acids long. In DNA form, the CDR3 reads TGCAGCGTTGACGGCTCTTACTATGGCTACACCTTC. Protein sequence: CSVDGSYYGYTF.

The chain has TRBV10-3 and TRBJ1-1; 7 nucleotides match TRBD1. Trimming removed 7 bases from V and 3 bases from J; junction bases left unmatched: 2. Germline CDR1 reads ENHRY; CDR2 reads SYGVKD. This CDR3 has 12 amino acids. The CDR3: CAITGGDTEAFF. Written as DNA, the CDR3 is TGTGCCATCACAGGGGGGGACACTGAAGCTTTCTTT.

This clonotype was recorded at least ten times. The genes are TRBV4-3 and TRBJ2-3; 8 positions agree with TRBD2. With V trimmed by 0 bases and J by 2 bases, 7 bases remained unmatched. CDR1 is LGHNA and CDR2 is YSLEER in the germline V gene. The CDR3 spans 17 residues. CDR3 loop: CASSQELAGGITDTQYF. The CDR3 DNA reads as TGCGCCAGCAGCCAAGAATTGGCGGGAGGTATCACAGATACGCAGTATTTT.

This clonotype was seen more than once but under ten times. CDR3 sequence reads: CASRLRRTSGRAFYTYNEQFF. The CDR3 bases are TGTGCCAGCAGACTCAGGAGGACTAGCGGGAGGGCCTTTTATACATACAATGAGCAGTTCTTC. This rearrangement joins TRBV6-1 to TRBJ2-1; 15 nucleotides line up with TRBD2. Germline-derived CDR1 and CDR2 are MNHNS and SASEGT. CDR3 size: 21 residues. V was pared by 6 bases and J by 4 bases, with 19 bases of the junction left unmatched.

This clonotype was seen a handful of times. The chain links TRBV6-1 to TRBJ1-2, with 12 bases that match TRBD1. Trimming took 3 bases from V and 3 from J; bases not matched to a gene: 5. This CDR3 is 16 amino acids long. CDR1 and CDR2 from the germline V gene are MNHNS and SASEGT. The CDR3, as DNA: TGTGCCAGCAGTGACCTGGGACAGGGGGCTCACTATGGCTACACCTTC. This translates into CASSDLGQGAHYGYTF.

This chain connects TRBV7-9 to TRBJ1-5; D is ambiguous. The CDR3 extends over 12 amino acids. Trimming stripped 5 bases from V and 6 bases from J, with 8 bases between. The germline CDR1 and CDR2 sequences are SEHNR and FQNEAQ (reference sequence). The CDR3 nucleotides read TGTGCCAGCAGCCGGGGTAGTCAGCCCCAGCATTTT. This translates into CASSRGSQPQHF.

The J gene is TRBJ1-1, the V gene TRBV18; D gene ambiguous. The CDR3 runs 15 residues. Trimming took off 0 bases at V and 6 bases at J, with 14 bases between the two ends. CDR1 KGHSH and CDR2 LQKENI come from the germline V gene. CDR3: CASSPPGLNDAEAFF. For the CDR3, the DNA is TGTGCCAGCTCACCACCCGGGCTGAATGACGCTGAAGCTTTCTTT.

This clonotype was seen more than once but under ten times. The V gene is TRBV3-1, the J gene TRBJ1-5, with TRBD1 as a possible D gene (6 bases). In germline, CDR1 is LGHDT, CDR2 YNNKEL (reference sequence). This CDR3 has 15 residues. The V end lost 1 base, the J end lost 6 bases, and 13 bases lay between the germline ends. DNA for the CDR3: TGTGCCAGCAGCCAAGGGGGGGCGGCGGGTCAGCCCCAGCATTTT. Translated: CASSQGGAAGQPQHF.

This clonotype was seen a handful of times. The CDR3 DNA reads TGTGCCAGCAGTTTGGGGTCTCTGGCGGGTCAGCCCCAGCATTTT. Amino acid sequence: CASSLGSLAGQPQHF. The chain carries TRBV12-3 or TRBV12-4 and TRBJ1-5; D ambiguous. Between the trimmed V and J ends, which lost 3 bases and 6 bases, there was a span of 15 bases. The CDR3 extends over 15 amino acids.

This clonotype was observed many times. The chain employs TRBV11-2 and TRBJ2-7; tentatively, D is TRBD2 (6 bases). Between the trimmed V and J ends, which lost 4 bases and 6 bases, there was a span of 16 bases. CDR3 length: 14 residues. Germline CDR1 is SGHAT and CDR2 is FQNNGV. CDR3 sequence (DNA): TGTGCCAGCAGCTCACAAACTCAGGGAGGCGAGCAGTACTTC. Protein: CASSSQTQGGEQYF.

The chain combines TRBV20-1 with TRBJ2-5; 8 bases agree with TRBD2. This CDR3 has 15 residues. V shed 0 bases and J 3 bases; nucleotides not matched to a gene: 6. Germline V gene lookup returns CDR1 DFQATT and CDR2 SNEGSKA (reference sequence). Here the CDR3 reads CSARDFTGGKETQYF. CDR3 in DNA: TGCAGTGCTAGAGATTTTACGGGAGGGAAAGAGACCCAGTACTTC.

The genes are TRBV19 and TRBJ1-2, with a tentative D call TRBD1 (5 bases). With 0 bases removed from V and 0 bases from J, the gap between germline ends came to 14 bases. The CDR3 is made up of 17 amino acids. Germline V gene lookup returns CDR1 LNHDA and CDR2 SQIVND (reference sequence). This CDR3 is CASSIEGRQFTNYGYTF. As DNA, the CDR3 is TGTGCCAGTAGTATAGAGGGACGGCAATTCACTAACTATGGCTACACCTTC.

The chain is built from TRBV20-1 and TRBJ2-7, with D possibly matching TRBD1 (6 bases). Looked up from germline, CDR1 is DFQATT and CDR2 is SNEGSKA (reference sequence). Trimming took off 3 bases at V and 3 bases at J, with 12 bases between the two ends. The CDR3 runs 13 residues. CDR3 DNA sequence: TGCAGTGCTAGTAGATTGGACAGCTACGAGCAGTACTTC. Amino acid sequence: CSASRLDSYEQYF.

This clonotype has a count of ten or more. The chain recombines TRBV24-1 with TRBJ2-2; the match to TRBD1 covers 8 bases. Looked up from germline, CDR1 is KGHDR and CDR2 is SFDVKD. V was clipped by 4 bases and J by 5 bases; unmatched bases: 8. The CDR3 is 16 amino acids. The CDR3 region is CATSDARTGSTGELFF. The CDR3 nucleotides are TGTGCCACCAGTGACGCACGGACAGGGTCGACCGGGGAGCTGTTTTTT.

The chain is built from TRBV12-3 or TRBV12-4 and TRBJ2-1; D remains unclear. Trimming took off 6 bases at V and 5 bases at J, with 5 bases between the two ends. CDR3 length: 11 residues. CDR3 nucleotides: TGTGCCAGCAGGCCGGACAATGAGCAGTTCTTC. It yields the protein CASRPDNEQFF.

The chain carries TRBV2 and TRBJ1-3; D is unresolved. In germline, CDR1 is SNHLY, CDR2 FYNNEI. The CDR3 has 13 residues. Deletions cut 8 bases from V and 0 bases from J, with 8 bases between. This chain's CDR3 is CASEVGSGNTIYF. The CDR3 nucleotides read TGTGCCAGCGAAGTGGGCTCTGGAAACACCATATATTTT.

This clonotype was recorded a few times. The rearrangement joins TRBV12-3 or TRBV12-4 to TRBJ2-7; 9 bases align to TRBD1. V lost 1 base and J lost 6; bases outside the gene matches: 10. CDR3 length: 16 amino acids. The CDR3 protein is CASSLGGTGTAGEQYF. The CDR3 region has the DNA TGTGCCAGCAGTTTAGGTGGGACAGGGACTGCTGGCGAGCAGTACTTC.

The CDR3 here is CSAQIRGSEKLFF. The CDR3 DNA reads as TGCAGTGCTCAGATAAGGGGAAGTGAAAAACTGTTTTTT. The rearrangement links TRBV20-1 to TRBJ1-4, with a weak D call TRBD1 (5 bases). With 5 bases removed from V and 7 bases from J, the gap between germline ends came to 14 bases. Germline V gene data show CDR1 as DFQATT and CDR2 as SNEGSKA (reference sequence). The CDR3 is 13 amino acids.

This clonotype was picked up many times. J is TRBJ2-1 and V is TRBV27; 7 bases match TRBD1. The ends lost 5 bases at V and 3 bases at J; junction bases unmatched: 4. This CDR3 spans 14 amino acids. The germline CDR1 and CDR2 sequences are MNHEY and SMNVEV (reference sequence). Here the CDR3 DNA reads TGTGCCAGCAGTCGACAGGGTTACTACAATGAGCAGTTCTTC. This gives the protein CASSRQGYYNEQFF.

The rearrangement uses TRBV20-1 and TRBJ2-7; 10 bases are a match to TRBD2. Unmatched junction bases numbered 14, after V lost 6 bases and J lost 3 bases. Germline-derived CDR1 and CDR2 are DFQATT and SNEGSKA (reference sequence). This CDR3 contains 16 residues. DNA of the CDR3: TGCAGTGCCGATGGCACCCGACTAGCGGGCAGCTACGAGCAGTACTTC. This sequence encodes CSADGTRLAGSYEQYF.

This clonotype was counted at least ten times. This CDR3 reads CAIRASVEYMNTEAFF. Here the CDR3 DNA reads TGTGCCATCAGGGCTTCGGTGGAATACATGAACACTGAAGCTTTCTTT. The chain uses TRBV10-3 and TRBJ1-1; D not certain. This CDR3 has 16 residues. The germline gives CDR1 ENHRY, CDR2 SYGVKD. V was cut by 6 bases and J by 0 bases, with 17 bases left in between.

This clonotype was observed a few times. The rearrangement joins TRBV20-1 to TRBJ2-1; 8 nucleotides agree with TRBD1. J lost 8 bases, V lost 4 bases, and 13 bases had no gene match. The CDR3 runs to 15 residues. Germline CDR1 reads DFQATT; CDR2 reads SNEGSKA (reference sequence). The CDR3 coding sequence is TGCAGTGCTACCAACCCGGCCAGGGGGCGAGATGAGCAGTTCTTC. Translating it yields CSATNPARGRDEQFF.

This clonotype was seen a few times. V and J are TRBV7-9 and TRBJ2-5; 8 bases fit TRBD2. V lost 6 bases and J lost 5; bases outside the gene matches: 2. Germline CDR1 and CDR2: SEHNR and FQNEAQ (reference sequence). CDR3 length equals 12 residues. Here the CDR3 DNA reads TGTGCCAGCAGGGGGACTAGTGAGACCCAGTACTTC. It specifies CASRGTSETQYF. Together with reference TRBV7-9 and TRBJ2-5, the CDR3 gives the full variable domain: DTGVSQNPRHKITKRGQNVTFRCDPISEHNRLYWYRQTLGQGPEFLTYFQNEAQLEKSRLLSDRFSAERPKGSFSTLEIQRTEQGDSAMYLCASRGTSETQYFGPGTRLLVL.

This clonotype occurred a few times. This sequence joins TRBV6-2 or TRBV6-3 and TRBJ2-7; 8 bases are shared with TRBD1. From germline, CDR1 is MNHEY and CDR2 SVGEGT. After removal of 2 bases from V and 0 bases from J, the junction contained 9 bases not matched to a gene. There are 17 residues in the CDR3. The CDR3 nucleotides read TGTGCCAGCAGTTACCGCAACCGGGACAGGTACTCCTACGAGCAGTACTTC. It is translated as CASSYRNRDRYSYEQYF.

A few counts support this clonotype. CDR3 nucleotides: TGTGCCAGCGTACAGGGCTTCGATTCACCCCTCCACTTT. Translation gives CASVQGFDSPLHF. V usage is TRBV6-1 and J usage is TRBJ1-6, with a weak D call TRBD1 (6 bases). V was pared by 8 bases and J by 8 bases, with 13 bases between. From germline, CDR1 is MNHNS and CDR2 SASEGT. The CDR3 sequence is 13 residues long.

This sequence joins TRBV27 and TRBJ1-2; perhaps TRBD1 as D (5 bases). Germline V gene data show CDR1 as MNHEY and CDR2 as SMNVEV (reference sequence). Between the trimmed V and J ends, which lost 3 bases and 8 bases, there was a span of 16 bases. This CDR3 is built from 14 residues. CDR3 residues: CASSLGGGSQGYTF. The CDR3 DNA follows: TGTGCCAGCAGTTTGGGGGGGGGGTCGCAGGGCTACACCTTC.